Listed below are T cell receptor beta chains from one sample, sequenced in a study of blood T cells in healthy people across ages. From the 5' RACE reads, TCRdb called clonotypes with MiXCR, one entry per CDR3 protein. The sample yields roughly 1,000,000 distinct CDR3 sequences, roughly 24% seen once. This same sample was also part of a study on T cells of mothers and their children.

Source material: blood. The receptors here all came from a girl aged 2 to 10 in good health. CDR3s include the opening cysteine and the closing phenylalanine or tryptophan. Each record gives: clone size, D gene, V gene, J gene, CDR3 protein, CDR3 DNA. D genes are given only for firm matches. Some rows have no size entry. The others give once, few or many, or a class for an expanded clone.

abundance: NA; d_gene: TRBD1; v_gene: TRBV27; j_gene: TRBJ1-6; CDR3aa: CASSQGDPRFYNSPLHF; CDR3nt: TGTGCCAGCAGTCAGGGGGACCCCCGGTTCTATAATTCACCCCTCCACTTT
abundance: NA; d_gene: NA; v_gene: TRBV3-1; j_gene: TRBJ2-1; CDR3aa: CANSQRTPYFDEQFF; CDR3nt: TGTGCCAACAGCCAAAGGACTCCCTATTTCGATGAGCAGTTCTTC
abundance: few; d_gene: TRBD1; v_gene: TRBV5-1; j_gene: TRBJ1-1; CDR3aa: CASSLGTGMRTEAFF; CDR3nt: TGCGCCAGCAGCTTGGGGACAGGGATGAGAACTGAAGCTTTCTTT
abundance: NA; d_gene: TRBD1; v_gene: TRBV20-1; j_gene: TRBJ2-7; CDR3aa: CSAREETGGYEQYF; CDR3nt: TGCAGTGCTAGAGAAGAAACAGGGGGCTACGAGCAGTACTTC
abundance: NA; d_gene: TRBD2; v_gene: TRBV6-5; j_gene: TRBJ2-5; CDR3aa: CASRLLAGAGETQYF; CDR3nt: TGTGCCAGCAGATTGTTAGCGGGAGCGGGAGAGACCCAGTACTTC
abundance: NA; d_gene: TRBD1; v_gene: TRBV20-1; j_gene: TRBJ2-1; CDR3aa: CSAIGEQGIYNEQFF; CDR3nt: TGCAGTGCCATTGGGGAACAGGGGATATACAATGAGCAGTTCTTC
abundance: NA; d_gene: NA; v_gene: TRBV29-1; j_gene: TRBJ2-5; CDR3aa: CSVELGSLGETQYF; CDR3nt: TGCAGCGTTGAACTAGGCTCTTTGGGCGAGACCCAGTACTTC
abundance: few; d_gene: NA; v_gene: TRBV20-1; j_gene: TRBJ1-2; CDR3aa: CSASIVGAKGYTF; CDR3nt: TGCAGTGCTAGTATCGTGGGGGCGAAAGGCTACACCTTC
abundance: NA; d_gene: TRBD2; v_gene: TRBV28; j_gene: TRBJ2-1; CDR3aa: CASSFVVRGRRNEQFF; CDR3nt: TGTGCCAGCAGTTTCGTTGTTCGCGGGAGAAGGAATGAGCAGTTCTTC
abundance: NA; d_gene: TRBD1; v_gene: TRBV19; j_gene: TRBJ1-1; CDR3aa: CASSLWDRALNTEAFF; CDR3nt: TGTGCCAGTAGTCTTTGGGACAGGGCCTTGAACACTGAAGCTTTCTTT
abundance: NA; d_gene: NA; v_gene: TRBV10-2; j_gene: TRBJ1-5; CDR3aa: CAGGGSSNQPQHF; CDR3nt: TGCGCCGGCGGCGGTTCTAGCAATCAGCCCCAGCATTTT
abundance: few; d_gene: TRBD1; v_gene: TRBV5-1; j_gene: TRBJ1-2; CDR3aa: CASSPLRGQGGYTF; CDR3nt: TGCGCCAGCAGCCCCCTAAGGGGGCAAGGAGGCTACACCTTC
abundance: NA; d_gene: TRBD1; v_gene: TRBV28; j_gene: TRBJ1-1; CDR3aa: CASSRPPGTGFVVAFF; CDR3nt: TGTGCCAGCAGTCGGCCCCCCGGGACAGGATTCGTTGTAGCTTTCTTT
abundance: NA; d_gene: TRBD2; v_gene: TRBV2; j_gene: TRBJ2-1; CDR3aa: CATGTSGKGNEQFF; CDR3nt: TGTGCCACGGGGACTAGCGGGAAGGGGAATGAGCAGTTCTTC
abundance: NA; d_gene: NA; v_gene: TRBV7-2; j_gene: TRBJ1-3; CDR3aa: CASSLVRRGNTIYF; CDR3nt: TGTGCCAGCAGCTTAGTCAGGAGGGGAAACACCATATATTTT
abundance: few; d_gene: NA; v_gene: TRBV28; j_gene: TRBJ2-5; CDR3aa: CASSLAGARETQYF; CDR3nt: TGTGCCAGCAGTTTGGCAGGGGCGCGGGAGACCCAGTACTTC
abundance: once; d_gene: NA; v_gene: TRBV28; j_gene: TRBJ1-2; CDR3aa: CASSSRRTNYGYTF; CDR3nt: TGTGCCAGCAGTTCAAGACGGACTAACTATGGCTACACCTTC
abundance: NA; d_gene: TRBD2; v_gene: TRBV7-8; j_gene: TRBJ2-1; CDR3aa: CASSQTGLAVNEQFF; CDR3nt: TGTGCCAGCAGCCAAACGGGACTAGCGGTCAATGAGCAGTTCTTC
abundance: NA; d_gene: TRBD2; v_gene: TRBV7-6; j_gene: TRBJ2-1; CDR3aa: CASSSPKGTSGGSNEQFF; CDR3nt: TGTGCCAGCAGCTCACCGAAGGGGACTAGCGGGGGGTCGAATGAGCAGTTCTTC
abundance: NA; d_gene: NA; v_gene: TRBV6-5; j_gene: TRBJ1-6; CDR3aa: CASSSALPGVSSPLHF; CDR3nt: TGTGCCAGCAGTTCAGCCCTCCCAGGGGTTAGTTCACCCCTCCACTTT